This T cell receptor (beta chain) was recovered during a study of cytomegalovirus exposure and HLA in healthy donors. Looking at the study overall: Earlier work reported 110 million or so unique TCR beta sequences from 170 million or so T cells.

Trimming pared 2 bases from V and 9 bases from J, leaving 14 bases between. Germline V lookup: CDR1 KGHSH, CDR2 LQKENI. This CDR3 is 14 amino acids long. This PCR relied on a set of 60 Vbeta primers and 13 Jbeta primers. The data were produced by immunoSEQ multiplex PCR, yet TCRdb's version contains in-frame clones alone and is incomplete. The repertoire table contains 75,000 to 90,000 clones. Sequencing was performed on PBMCs. The chain employs TRBV18 and TRBJ2-1, with D uncertain. The clonotype was recovered from a woman aged 60 to 75 in good health and CMV-seronegative. The CDR3 nucleotides are TGTGCCAGCTCACCAAATCCCAAGTCGGGTGAGCAGTTCTTC. Amino acids: CASSPNPKSGEQFF.